This TCR beta chain emerged from a study of blood T cell repertoires in COVID-19. Study at large: Material from acute and convalescent COVID-19 was sourced from the United States, Italy and Spain. T cells, B-cell-depleted T cells, or PBMCs provided the cDNA or gDNA that served as material.

The CDR3 sequence is 16 residues long. V lost 7 bases, J lost 7 bases, and 16 bases stayed unmatched. Per the germline V gene, CDR1 is SGHTA and CDR2 is FQGTGA. Authors' data handling: Estimated nucleated cell counts came from reference gene primer amplification. TCRdb's table, derived via immunoSEQ multiplex PCR, lists solely in-frame clones and lacks some. V, J and clone size are taken as reported in that table, and D and trimming were inferred from the DNA itself. The table has approximately 230,000 clones, under 85% seen once. This rearrangement joins TRBV7-3 to TRBJ1-2, with 9 bases aligning to TRBD1. What was sequenced was peripheral blood. The clonotype comes from a woman aged 40 to 50 with active or convalescent COVID-19. Here the CDR3 reads CASTPAGGQGVGGYTF. The CDR3 DNA follows: TGTGCCAGCACCCCCGCGGGGGGACAGGGAGTAGGTGGCTACACCTTC.